Presented here are 30 T cell receptor beta chains from one specimen sequenced in a study of T cells in tuberculosis. Profiled with immunoSEQ multiplex PCR; TCRdb holds only in-frame clones, not every one. The table lists about 32,000 clones, approximately 95% of them singletons. The sample taken for sequencing was PBMCs. All receptors derive from a donor aged 5 to 30 with latent tuberculosis or without tuberculosis infection.

The chain has TRBV10-1 and TRBJ2-5; possible D gene TRBD1, 5 bases. Germline-derived CDR1 and CDR2 are WNHNN and SYGVQD (reference sequence). The length of the CDR3 is 12 residues. Trimming removed 3 bases from V and 3 bases from J, with 5 bases in between. The CDR3 is CASSDREETQYF. Here the CDR3 DNA reads TGCGCCAGCAGTGACAGGGAAGAGACCCAGTACTTC.

The genes are TRBV7-8 and TRBJ1-5; D ambiguous. In germline, CDR1 is SGHVS, CDR2 FQNEAQ. V was pared by 4 bases and J by 1 base, with 8 bases between. The CDR3 consists of 14 residues. CDR3 region: CASSSGLSNQPQHF. CDR3 DNA sequence: TGTGCCAGCAGCTCCGGACTGAGCAATCAGCCCCAGCATTTT.

The chain carries TRBV5-4 and TRBJ1-1, with D perhaps TRBD1 (6 bases). Deletions cut 0 bases from V and 4 bases from J, with 13 bases between. Germline V gene sequence: CDR1 SGHNT, CDR2 YYREEE (reference sequence). The CDR3 extends over 15 amino acids. The chain's CDR3 is CASSLVGQGTTEAFF. The DNA for the CDR3 is TGTGCCAGCAGCTTGGTGGGCCAGGGGACCACTGAAGCTTTCTTT.

This chain uses TRBV4-1 with TRBJ2-3; perhaps TRBD2 as D (6 bases). Germline CDR1 and CDR2: MGHRA and YSYEKL. V dropped 0 bases and J dropped 4 bases, with 11 bases sitting between them. There are 15 residues in the CDR3. The DNA of the CDR3 is TGCGCCAGCAGCCAAGAAGGGCGGGACGCAGATACGCAGTATTTT. As protein: CASSQEGRDADTQYF.

The chain uses TRBV7-2 and TRBJ2-3; 7 bases line up with TRBD1. The V segment lost 4 bases and the J segment 1 base; nucleotides outside the gene matches: 5. CDR1 SGHTA and CDR2 FQGNSA come from the germline V gene. The CDR3 length is 15 residues. The CDR3 loop is CASSSDRSRTDTQYF. The CDR3 region has the DNA TGTGCCAGCAGCTCGGACAGGAGTCGCACAGATACGCAGTATTTT.

This clone was counted a single time. The chain has TRBV30 and TRBJ2-2, with D perhaps matching TRBD1 (6 bases). V was cut by 5 bases and J by 5 bases, with 15 bases left in between. The CDR3 length is 14 residues. Germline lookup yields CDR1 GTSNPN and CDR2 SVGIG (reference sequence). The chain's CDR3 is CAWSGRGATGELFF. In nucleotides, the CDR3 is TGTGCCTGGTCGGGCAGGGGCGCTACCGGGGAGCTGTTTTTT.

V is TRBV5-4 and J is TRBJ2-7; TRBD2 agrees at 8 bases. CDR3 length: 15 amino acids. CDR1 and CDR2 from the germline V gene are SGHNT and YYREEE (reference sequence). Trimming removed 4 bases from V and 3 bases from J; junction bases left unmatched: 9. The DNA for the CDR3 is TGTGCCAGCAGCCCGGGGGGGACGGAACTCTACGAGCAGTACTTC. Residues: CASSPGGTELYEQYF.

The gene calls are TRBV4-1 and TRBJ1-5; D not resolved. Trimming cost V 1 base and J 6 bases, with 13 bases left between them. Germline lookup yields CDR1 MGHRA and CDR2 YSYEKL. There are 15 residues in the CDR3. CDR3 region: CASSQGPQDPQPQHF. CDR3 sequence (DNA): TGCGCCAGCAGCCAAGGCCCCCAGGATCCTCAGCCCCAGCATTTT.

This rearrangement joins TRBV27 to TRBJ2-3; 9 bases align to TRBD1. The germline CDR1 and CDR2 sequences are MNHEY and SMNVEV (reference sequence). With 5 bases clipped from V and 0 bases from J, the junction kept 15 bases outside the gene matches. The CDR3 runs 19 residues. CDR3 in amino acids: CASSEGQGRSGLSTDTQYF. As DNA, the CDR3 is TGTGCCAGCAGTGAAGGACAGGGGAGGTCGGGACTCAGCACAGATACGCAGTATTTT.

The rearrangement uses TRBV30 and TRBJ1-5; the D gene is possibly TRBD1 (6 bases). V lost 0 bases and J 5 bases, leaving 14 bases between the germline ends. The CDR3 sequence is 15 residues long. The germline CDR1 and CDR2 sequences are GTSNPN and SVGIG (reference sequence). CDR3 DNA sequence: TGTGCCTGGAGTGTCCCCGACAGGAGAGATCAGCCCCAGCATTTT. It specifies CAWSVPDRRDQPQHF.

This chain links TRBV20-1 with TRBJ2-1; 8 bases match TRBD2. Trimming at V came to 6 bases and at J to 16 bases, leaving 11 bases not matched to a gene. Germline lookup yields CDR1 DFQATT and CDR2 SNEGSKA (reference sequence). The CDR3 sequence is 11 residues long. This CDR3 reads CSAAEGTRRFF. The CDR3 nucleotides read TGCAGTGCCGCGGAGGGGACTAGAAGATTCTTC.

This clone appeared once. Compared with germline, one end of the junction differs, possibly owing to a read error. Here the CDR3 reads CASSVAGGYNEQFF. Here the CDR3 DNA reads TGTGCCAGCAGCGTAGCGGGAGGGTACAATGAGCAGTTCTTC. The chain recombines TRBV7-2 with TRBJ2-1, with TRBD2 matching over 11 bases. Germline V CDR1 and CDR2: SGHTA, FQGNSA. The CDR3 has 14 residues.

This chain links TRBV7-9 with TRBJ2-5; TRBD2 agrees at 9 bases. The ends lost 5 bases at V and 6 bases at J; junction bases unmatched: 7. The length of the CDR3 is 14 residues. Germline CDR1 reads SEHNR; CDR2 reads FQNEAQ (reference sequence). The CDR3 region is CASSTSGGIKTQYF. CDR3 sequence (DNA): TGTGCCAGCAGCACAAGCGGGGGGATTAAGACCCAGTACTTC.

The chain uses TRBV2 and TRBJ1-2; tentative D call: TRBD1 (5 bases). The CDR3 loop spans 12 amino acids. Per germline, CDR1 SNHLY and CDR2 FYNNEI. Trimming cost V 5 bases and J 14 bases, with 18 bases left between them. The CDR3 bases are TGTGCCAGCAGTTCGATCAGGGAAATAAAGACCTTC. This translates into CASSSIREIKTF. Together with reference TRBV2 and TRBJ1-2, the CDR3 gives the full variable domain: EPEVTQTPSHQVTQMGQEVILRCVPISNHLYFYWYRQILGQKVEFLVSFYNNEISEKSEIFDDQFSVERPDGSNFTLKIRSTKLEDSAMYFCASSSIREIKTFGSGTRLTVV.

CDR3 nucleotide sequence: TGTGCCAGCAGCAACTATCGGGACAGGGTGAATGAAAAACTGTTTTTT. Translating it yields CASSNYRDRVNEKLFF. The V call is TRBV11-2, the J call TRBJ1-4; TRBD1 agrees at 9 bases. Unmatched junction bases numbered 9, after V lost 5 bases and J lost 5 bases. Looked up from germline, CDR1 is SGHAT and CDR2 is FQNNGV. The CDR3 consists of 16 residues.

The CDR3: CASSPLGQGYGNTIYF. CDR3 bases: TGCGCCAGCAGCCCCCTAGGACAGGGATATGGAAACACCATATATTTT. The chain employs TRBV5-1 and TRBJ1-3; 8 bases map to TRBD1. The V and J ends lost 4 bases and 3 bases, in that order; junction bases with no gene match: 9. The CDR3 is made up of 16 amino acids. Germline CDR1 and CDR2: SGHRS and YFSETQ. The whole variable domain, remainder taken from reference TRBV5-1 and TRBJ1-3, is KAGVTQTPRYLIKTRGQQVTLSCSPISGHRSVSWYQQTPGQGLQFLFEYFSETQRNKGNFPGRFSGRQFSNSRSEMNVSTLELGDSALYLCASSPLGQGYGNTIYFGEGSWLTVV.

V gene TRBV28 combines with J gene TRBJ2-4, with 7 bases matching TRBD2. Germline CDR1 MDHEN, CDR2 SYDVKM. There are 14 residues in the CDR3. V was pared by 8 bases and J by 6 bases, with 10 bases of the junction left unmatched. CDR3 nucleotides: TGTGCCAGCCGGGGCGGGAGTATATTAAACATTCAGTACTTC. Encoded protein: CASRGGSILNIQYF.

This sequence joins TRBV2 and TRBJ2-5; 11 bases fit TRBD2. The V gene's germline CDR1 is SNHLY and CDR2 FYNNEI. This CDR3 comprises 16 residues. V shed 3 bases and J 5 bases; nucleotides not matched to a gene: 8. The CDR3 protein is CASSEASGRSWETQYF. CDR3 coding DNA: TGTGCCAGCAGTGAGGCTAGCGGGAGGAGTTGGGAGACCCAGTACTTC.

This chain links TRBV28 with TRBJ1-1, with 7 bases lining up with TRBD1. The germline CDR1 and CDR2 sequences are MDHEN and SYDVKM. This CDR3 has 11 residues. Trimming at V came to 8 bases and at J to 13 bases, leaving 10 bases not matched to a gene. The CDR3 loop is CASRVTGKDFF. CDR3 in DNA: TGTGCCAGCCGTGTGACAGGGAAAGATTTCTTT.

The chain couples TRBV2 to TRBJ2-5, with 10 bases matching TRBD2. J lost 3 bases, V lost 7 bases, and 8 bases had no gene match. From germline, CDR1 is SNHLY and CDR2 FYNNEI. The CDR3 length is 15 residues. The CDR3 DNA reads TGTGCCAGCAAGCTCCTAGCGGGAGATGAAGAGACCCAGTACTTC. As protein: CASKLLAGDEETQYF.

This rearrangement joins TRBV7-3 to TRBJ2-7; possibly TRBD1 for D (6 bases). There are 13 residues in the CDR3. Trimming stripped 5 bases from V and 2 bases from J, with 10 bases between. CDR1 and CDR2 from the germline V gene are SGHTA and FQGTGA. In DNA, the CDR3 is TGTGCCAGCAGCCCGGACAGTACCTACGAGCAGTACTTC. Translated: CASSPDSTYEQYF.

The rearrangement uses TRBV5-6 and TRBJ2-2; TRBD2 agrees at 9 bases. Unmatched junction bases numbered 7, after V lost 0 bases and J lost 4 bases. The CDR3 has 17 residues. The germline V gene has CDR1 SGHDT and CDR2 YYEEEE. CDR3 protein: CASSLVWREGRTGELFF. In nucleotides, the CDR3 is TGTGCCAGCAGCTTGGTGTGGCGGGAGGGCCGCACCGGGGAGCTGTTTTTT. Looking up the rest from reference TRBV5-6 and TRBJ2-2 gives the full variable domain: DAGVTQSPTHLIKTRGQQVTLRCSPKSGHDTVSWYQQALGQGPQFIFQYYEEEERQRGNFPDRFSGHQFPNYSSELNVNALLLGDSALYLCASSLVWREGRTGELFFGEGSRLTVL.

The table lists this clone with a count of one. The rearrangement links TRBV4-2 to TRBJ2-5; perhaps TRBD2 as D (6 bases). V lost 4 bases and J 1 base, leaving 7 bases between the germline ends. Germline CDR1 is LGHNA and CDR2 is YNFKEQ. The CDR3 is 13 residues long. CDR3 sequence reads: CASSLGLQETQYF. The CDR3 DNA reads TGTGCCAGCAGCCTGGGACTCCAAGAGACCCAGTACTTC.

The rearrangement uses TRBV5-1 and TRBJ2-3, with 9 positions matching TRBD2. CDR3 size: 14 residues. V trimming: 4 bases; J trimming: 6 bases; junction bases outside the gene matches: 6. The V gene's germline CDR1 is SGHRS and CDR2 YFSETQ. CDR3 bases: TGCGCCAGCAGCCTTAGCGGGAGACAGGATACGCAGTATTTT. Its protein is CASSLSGRQDTQYF.

This clone turned up a few times. V gene TRBV29-1 combines with J gene TRBJ2-1; TRBD2 aligns across 7 bases. Unmatched junction bases numbered 5, after V lost 8 bases and J lost 7 bases. Germline V gives CDR1 SQVTM, CDR2 ANQGSEA. This CDR3 has 11 residues. The CDR3 region has the DNA TGCAGCACCTATAGCGGGAATGAGCAGTTCTTC. Translation gives CSTYSGNEQFF.

The chain is built from TRBV5-8 and TRBJ2-7; 7 nucleotides match TRBD2. J was trimmed by 2 bases and V by 2 bases; bases with no gene match: 7. The CDR3 length is 15 residues. Germline V gene lookup returns CDR1 SGHTS and CDR2 YDEGEE. The DNA of the CDR3 is TGTGCCAGCAGCTTTCCGGCTAGCGGAGCCTACGAGCAGTACTTC. Translated: CASSFPASGAYEQYF.

V is TRBV6-5 and J is TRBJ1-5; weak D call: TRBD1 (5 bases). Germline V gene data show CDR1 as MNHEY and CDR2 as SVGAGI. With 6 bases removed from V and 4 bases from J, the gap between germline ends came to 13 bases. The length of the CDR3 is 14 residues. CDR3 residues: CASSPGGMNQPQHF. The CDR3 DNA is TGTGCCAGCAGCCCCGGGGGGATGAATCAGCCCCAGCATTTT.

This chain uses TRBV30 with TRBJ1-6; D gene unclear. CDR1 GTSNPN and CDR2 SVGIG come from the germline V gene (reference sequence). Trimming took off 5 bases at V and 10 bases at J, with 18 bases between the two ends. The CDR3 is 14 amino acids. The CDR3 here is CAWGSQLGTSPLHF. CDR3 coding DNA: TGTGCCTGGGGAAGTCAATTGGGCACCTCACCCCTCCACTTT.

CDR3 coding DNA: TGTGCCTGGAGTGTGGAGGGGAAACAGCCCCAGCATTTT. The encoded protein is CAWSVEGKQPQHF. The chain recombines TRBV30 with TRBJ1-5; weak D call: TRBD1 (5 bases). Germline CDR1 and CDR2: GTSNPN and SVGIG (reference sequence). V was shortened by 0 bases and J by 7 bases, with 10 bases between the two germline ends. This CDR3 is built from 13 residues.

The CDR3 spells CASSFALTGNYEQYF. CDR3 bases: TGTGCCAGCAGCTTCGCCTTGACAGGGAACTACGAGCAGTACTTC. J is TRBJ2-7 and V is TRBV7-2; 7 bases align to TRBD1. J gave up 3 bases and V 3 bases, and 8 bases lay outside the gene matches. The CDR3 spans 15 residues. CDR1 and CDR2 (germline): SGHTA, FQGNSA.